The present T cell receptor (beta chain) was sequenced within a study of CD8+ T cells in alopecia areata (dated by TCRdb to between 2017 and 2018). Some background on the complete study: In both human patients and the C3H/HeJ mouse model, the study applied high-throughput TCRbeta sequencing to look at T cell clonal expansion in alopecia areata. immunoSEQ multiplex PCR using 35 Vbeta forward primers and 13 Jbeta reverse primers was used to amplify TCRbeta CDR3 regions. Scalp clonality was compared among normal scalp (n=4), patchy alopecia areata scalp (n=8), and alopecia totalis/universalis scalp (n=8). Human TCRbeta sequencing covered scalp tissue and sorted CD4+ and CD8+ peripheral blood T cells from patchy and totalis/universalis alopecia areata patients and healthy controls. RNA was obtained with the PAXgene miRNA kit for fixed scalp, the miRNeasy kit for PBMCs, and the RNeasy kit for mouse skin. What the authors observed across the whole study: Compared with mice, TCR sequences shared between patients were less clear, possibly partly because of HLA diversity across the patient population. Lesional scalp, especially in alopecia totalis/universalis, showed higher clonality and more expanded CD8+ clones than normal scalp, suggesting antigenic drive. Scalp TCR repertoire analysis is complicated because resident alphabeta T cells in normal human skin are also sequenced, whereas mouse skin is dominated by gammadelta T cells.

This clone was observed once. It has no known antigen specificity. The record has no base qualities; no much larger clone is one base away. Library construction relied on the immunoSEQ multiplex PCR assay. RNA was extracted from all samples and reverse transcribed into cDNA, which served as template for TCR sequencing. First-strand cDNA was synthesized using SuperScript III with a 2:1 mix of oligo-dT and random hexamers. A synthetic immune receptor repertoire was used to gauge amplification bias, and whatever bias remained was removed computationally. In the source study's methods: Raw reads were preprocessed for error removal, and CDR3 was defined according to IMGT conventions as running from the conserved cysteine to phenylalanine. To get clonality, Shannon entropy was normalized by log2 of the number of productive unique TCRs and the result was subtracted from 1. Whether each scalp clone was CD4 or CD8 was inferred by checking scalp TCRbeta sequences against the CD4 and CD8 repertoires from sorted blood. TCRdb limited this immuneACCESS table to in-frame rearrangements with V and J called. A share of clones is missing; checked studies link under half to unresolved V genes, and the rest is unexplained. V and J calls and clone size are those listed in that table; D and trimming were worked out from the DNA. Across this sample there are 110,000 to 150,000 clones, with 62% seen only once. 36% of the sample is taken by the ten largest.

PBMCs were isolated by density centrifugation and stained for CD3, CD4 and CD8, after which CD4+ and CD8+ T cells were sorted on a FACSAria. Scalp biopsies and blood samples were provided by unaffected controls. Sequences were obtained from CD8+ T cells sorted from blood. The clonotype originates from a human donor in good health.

The sequenced DNA is TGCAGCGTTGAAGTGGCAGCGACCAGCACAGATACGCAGTATTTT. Its translation is CSVEVAATSTDTQYF. In this chain, TRBV29-1 is recombined with TRBJ2-3, with an unclear D gene assignment. CDR1 SQVTM and CDR2 ANQGSEA were looked up in the germline V gene. Inclusive of the bounding cysteine and phenylalanine, the CDR3 is 15 residues long. Just CDR3 DNA is preserved here, 45 bases in frame from base 1. Cut back by 1 base and 0 bases, the V and J ends lie 11 bases apart.